Following are 25 T cell receptor beta chains from one sample sequenced in a study of blood T cell repertoires in COVID-19. Profiled with immunoSEQ multiplex PCR; TCRdb holds only in-frame clones, not every one. The table lists hundreds of thousands of clones, around 88% of them singletons, with roughly 2% in the top ten. Sequencing used PBMCs or T cells enriched from blood (not recorded which). The source of these receptors is a woman aged 50 to 65 who had recovered from COVID-19.

This clone occurred once. The chain has TRBV19 and TRBJ2-3; TRBD2 aligns across 9 bases. Trimming at V came to 5 bases and at J to 2 bases, leaving 8 bases not matched to a gene. The CDR3 is made up of 16 amino acids. Germline V CDR1 and CDR2: LNHDA, SQIVND (reference sequence). This CDR3 is CASSADRTSVTDTQYF. CDR3 sequence (DNA): TGTGCCAGTAGTGCGGACAGGACTAGCGTCACAGATACGCAGTATTTT.

The chain couples TRBV9 to TRBJ2-1, with 7 bases fitting TRBD2. Germline loops: CDR1 SGDLS, CDR2 YYNGEE. This CDR3 has 16 residues. The V and J ends lost 3 bases and 4 bases, in that order; junction bases with no gene match: 10. CDR3 in amino acids: CASSASLARVYNEQFF. The CDR3 bases are TGTGCCAGCAGCGCCTCACTAGCGAGGGTTTACAATGAGCAGTTCTTC.

This chain uses TRBV25-1 with TRBJ1-2; TRBD1 might be the D (6 bases). The germline V gene encodes CDR1 MGHDK and CDR2 SYGVNS. This CDR3 comprises 13 residues. Trimming pared 6 bases from V and 3 bases from J, leaving 11 bases between. Written as DNA, the CDR3 is TGTGCCAGCAGCGTCGCAGGGGACTATGGCTACACCTTC. This gives the protein CASSVAGDYGYTF.

The genes are TRBV5-1 and TRBJ2-7; weak D call: TRBD2 (5 bases). Germline V CDR1 and CDR2: SGHRS, YFSETQ. This CDR3 is built from 16 residues. The V end was cut by 3 bases, the J end by 3 bases, with 19 bases between. CDR3 bases: TGCGCCAGCAGCTGGAGGAGGCAGACGGCCTTCTACGAGCAGTACTTC. Protein: CASSWRRQTAFYEQYF.

The rearrangement joins TRBV6-5 to TRBJ1-2; D remains ambiguous. V was pared by 7 bases and J by 4 bases, with 13 bases between. This CDR3 is built from 13 residues. From germline, CDR1 is MNHEY and CDR2 SVGAGI. CDR3 coding DNA: TGTGCCAGCAAATGGCAGGACTTCTATGGCTACACCTTC. Translation: CASKWQDFYGYTF.

The genes are TRBV28 and TRBJ2-7, with 10 bases that match TRBD1. The germline CDR1 and CDR2 sequences are MDHEN and SYDVKM. CDR3 size: 16 residues. The junction had 8 bases not matched to a gene; V was cut back by 5 bases and J by 1 base. The CDR3 DNA sequence: TGTGCCAGCAGTCTCAAACCGGGACAGGGGTCCTACGAGCAGTACTTC. Its translation: CASSLKPGQGSYEQYF.

This rearrangement joins TRBV19 to TRBJ2-2, with 10 bases lining up with TRBD2. This CDR3 contains 16 residues. Germline assignment: CDR1 LNHDA and CDR2 SQIVND (reference sequence). Germline trimming cut 4 bases from V and 1 base from J; bases unmatched to any gene: 3. CDR3 region: CASSKIAGGNTGELFF. The CDR3, as DNA: TGTGCCAGTAGTAAGATAGCGGGAGGGAACACCGGGGAGCTGTTTTTT.

This clone was counted between two and nine times. J is TRBJ1-6 and V is TRBV5-1; D remains ambiguous. Trimming left V 2 bases short and J 5 bases short, with 14 bases between. Per the germline V gene, CDR1 is SGHRS and CDR2 is YFSETQ. This CDR3 region has 16 residues. CDR3 residues: CASSLMGTTNNSPLHF. The CDR3 region has the DNA TGCGCCAGCAGCTTAATGGGTACAACTAATAATTCACCCCTCCACTTT. The full variable domain, completed using reference TRBV5-1 and TRBJ1-6, is KAGVTQTPRYLIKTRGQQVTLSCSPISGHRSVSWYQQTPGQGLQFLFEYFSETQRNKGNFPGRFSGRQFSNSRSEMNVSTLELGDSALYLCASSLMGTTNNSPLHFGNGTRLTVT.

V is TRBV19 and J is TRBJ1-2; D not certain. The CDR3 runs to 15 residues. The V gene's germline CDR1 is LNHDA and CDR2 SQIVND (reference sequence). V lost 8 bases to trimming and J lost 6 bases, with 22 bases between them. The CDR3 DNA is TGTGCCAGTCAAATTACTAGGAGACCCCGTGATGGCTACACCTTC. Its translation: CASQITRRPRDGYTF.

The V gene is TRBV15, the J gene TRBJ2-5, with TRBD2 identical over 11 bases. This CDR3 spans 16 amino acids. Germline CDR1 is LNHNV and CDR2 is YYDKDF (reference sequence). V gave up 6 bases and J gave up 2 bases; unmatched junction bases: 8. CDR3 region: CATSDYLAGGQETQYF. The CDR3 nucleotides are TGTGCCACCAGTGATTATCTAGCGGGGGGACAAGAGACCCAGTACTTC.

The chain carries TRBV18 and TRBJ1-1, with D possibly being TRBD1 (6 bases). The CDR3 spans 13 residues. The V end was cut by 6 bases, the J end by 0 bases, with 8 bases between. Germline CDR1 is KGHSH and CDR2 is LQKENI. The CDR3 is CASSAGVNTEAFF. CDR3 DNA sequence: TGTGCCAGCTCGGCAGGGGTGAACACTGAAGCTTTCTTT.

The chain has TRBV15 and TRBJ2-1; possibly TRBD2 for D (6 bases). The CDR3 is 17 residues long. Trimming pared 8 bases from V and 2 bases from J, leaving 22 bases between. CDR1 is LNHNV, CDR2 YYDKDF, per germline (reference sequence). The CDR3 loop reads CATGRDFPAGPYNEQFF. In nucleotides, the CDR3 is TGTGCCACCGGGCGGGACTTTCCGGCGGGGCCCTACAATGAGCAGTTCTTC.

V usage is TRBV24-1 and J usage is TRBJ2-3; 8 nucleotides line up with TRBD1. Germline V CDR1 and CDR2: KGHDR, SFDVKD. This CDR3 is 16 amino acids long. The V gene end was trimmed by 5 bases and the J gene end by 1 base; junction bases not matched to a gene: 7. The CDR3 nucleotides read TGTGCCACCAGTGCCGCCCAGGGGGCGGGCACAGATACGCAGTATTTT. It encodes CATSAAQGAGTDTQYF.

The CDR3 loop reads CASKRDRGDSYEQYF. As DNA, the CDR3 is TGTGCCAGCAAAAGGGACAGGGGGGACTCCTACGAGCAGTACTTC. The chain carries TRBV6-5 and TRBJ2-7; TRBD1 matches at 11 bases. The germline gives CDR1 MNHEY, CDR2 SVGAGI. The CDR3 sequence is 15 residues long. Unmatched junction bases numbered 5, after V lost 7 bases and J lost 0 bases.

This clone occurred a few times. The rearrangement joins TRBV5-6 to TRBJ2-5; no clear D. The germline V gene encodes CDR1 SGHDT and CDR2 YYEEEE. The CDR3 runs to 13 residues. Trimming took 1 base from V and 1 from J, leaving 5 bases between them. The CDR3 here is CASSLLSQETQYF. The CDR3 DNA reads as TGTGCCAGCAGCTTGCTTAGCCAAGAGACCCAGTACTTC. Based on the CDR3 plus reference TRBV5-6 and TRBJ2-5, the full variable domain is DAGVTQSPTHLIKTRGQQVTLRCSPKSGHDTVSWYQQALGQGPQFIFQYYEEEERQRGNFPDRFSGHQFPNYSSELNVNALLLGDSALYLCASSLLSQETQYFGPGTRLLVL.

V gene TRBV4-2 combines with J gene TRBJ2-7; TRBD2 aligns across 8 bases. There are 13 residues in the CDR3. Germline V gene lookup returns CDR1 LGHNA and CDR2 YNFKEQ. Trimming at V came to 0 bases and at J to 6 bases, leaving 1 base not matched to a gene. The CDR3 DNA is TGTGCCAGCAGCCAAGAACGGGAGGGCGAGCAGTACTTC. The encoded protein is CASSQEREGEQYF.

The V gene is TRBV5-1, the J gene TRBJ2-1; tentatively, D is TRBD2 (6 bases). CDR3 size: 14 residues. Per the germline V gene, CDR1 is SGHRS and CDR2 is YFSETQ. The germline V and J ends were trimmed by 5 bases and 4 bases, with 13 bases remaining between them. CDR3 DNA: TGCGCCAGCAGAGCCGCGGGATATTACAATGAGCAGTTCTTC. Amino acids: CASRAAGYYNEQFF.

The chain carries TRBV4-3 and TRBJ1-2; D is unclear. The CDR3 covers 13 residues. Trimming shortened V by 0 bases and J by 12 bases, and 14 bases separated the two germline ends. From germline, CDR1 is LGHNA and CDR2 YSLEER. As DNA, the CDR3 is TGCGCCAGCAGCCAAGATGGATCCAGGATCCACACCTTC. This gives the protein CASSQDGSRIHTF.

The V call is TRBV15, the J call TRBJ1-5; no reliable D call. This CDR3 is 15 amino acids long. The germline gives CDR1 LNHNV, CDR2 YYDKDF (reference sequence). Trimming shortened V by 4 bases and J by 2 bases, and 12 bases separated the two germline ends. The CDR3 reads CATSKSPRGNQPQHF. CDR3 sequence (DNA): TGTGCCACCAGCAAAAGTCCCCGGGGCAATCAGCCCCAGCATTTT.

The chain has TRBV7-9 and TRBJ2-3; possible D gene TRBD2, 5 bases. The V end lost 4 bases, the J end lost 0 bases, and 17 bases lay between the germline ends. The CDR3 length is 17 residues. Germline V gene lookup returns CDR1 SEHNR and CDR2 FQNEAQ (reference sequence). The CDR3 DNA is TGTGCCAGCAGCTCGAGACCCCGGACTTCTAGCACAGATACGCAGTATTTT. Translated, it gives CASSSRPRTSSTDTQYF.

CDR3 in DNA: TGTGCCACCAGTGACATTGCCCGGGCGGGGGGGGGTGAGCAGTTCTTC. Encoded protein: CATSDIARAGGGEQFF. The rearrangement uses TRBV24-1 and TRBJ2-1; 9 nucleotides match TRBD2. The ends lost 4 bases at V and 9 bases at J; junction bases unmatched: 12. The CDR3 has 16 residues. In germline, CDR1 is KGHDR, CDR2 SFDVKD.

The J gene is TRBJ1-1, the V gene TRBV7-8; TRBD1 matches 8 bases. The CDR3 is made up of 15 amino acids. CDR1 and CDR2 (germline): SGHVS, FQNEAQ. V gave up 5 bases and J gave up 3 bases; unmatched junction bases: 8. CDR3 nucleotides: TGTGCCAGCAGCCTATCCCACAGGGGGGACACTGAAGCTTTCTTT. Protein: CASSLSHRGDTEAFF. Combining the CDR3 with reference TRBV7-8 and TRBJ1-1 gives the whole variable domain GAGVSQSPRYKVAKRGQDVALRCDPISGHVSLFWYQQALGQGPEFLTYFQNEAQLDKSGLPSDRFFAERPEGSVSTLKIQRTQQEDSAVYLCASSLSHRGDTEAFFGQGTRLTVV.

This clone was observed once. The DNA of the CDR3 is TGTGCCAGCAGGTCCGGGACAGGCTACAATGAGCAGTTCTTC. Translated, it gives CASRSGTGYNEQFF. This chain joins TRBV28 and TRBJ2-1, with 8 positions matching TRBD1. This CDR3 has 14 residues. Germline V CDR1 and CDR2: MDHEN, SYDVKM. Losses at the gene ends were 6 bases for V and 3 bases for J; bases not matched to a gene: 4.

The rearrangement links TRBV28 to TRBJ1-1; 8 nucleotides match TRBD1. Per germline, CDR1 MDHEN and CDR2 SYDVKM. This CDR3 has 14 amino acids. The J segment lost 2 bases and the V segment lost 4 bases, leaving 3 bases of the junction unmatched. CDR3 in amino acids: CASSSTGVNTEAFF. CDR3 DNA: TGTGCCAGCAGTTCGACAGGGGTTAACACTGAAGCTTTCTTT.

This chain joins TRBV30 and TRBJ2-1, with unresolved D. The germline CDR1 and CDR2 sequences are GTSNPN and SVGIG (reference sequence). V was clipped by 6 bases and J by 4 bases, with 10 bases between them. The CDR3 is 12 amino acids. The DNA for the CDR3 is TGTGCCTGTACCCTCAGATACAATGAGCAGTTCTTC. It encodes CACTLRYNEQFF.